Here is one TCR beta chain with its context. Its antigen is currently unknown. TCRdb reprocessed the reads via MiXCR and lists one record per CDR3 protein. The sample has about 180,000 distinct CDR3 sequences, approximately 14% seen once. V lost 2 bases, J lost 8 bases, and 10 bases lay in between. Germline lookup yields CDR1 SQVTM and CDR2 ANQGSEA. CDR3 size: 12 residues. The data originate from a study of T cell repertoires in cytomegalovirus infection. Whole-study context: CMV infection together with matching HLA type was indicated by public TCR beta signatures. Study observations and caveats: The ex vivo response was dominated by HLA-C-restricted CMV-specific TCR beta clonotypes. Of the TCR beta families, the public ones yielded a cumulative frequency that identified carriers of CMV plus the relevant HLA.

The rearrangement joins TRBV29-1 to TRBJ2-1, with a weak D call TRBD1 (5 bases). This receptor was identified in a human donor in good health (CMV status not recorded). Some clones in this sample may be carry-over from other donors' samples. The specimen sequenced was PBMCs. The CDR3 coding sequence is TGCAGCGTTGAATCAGGGTCCTATGAGCAGTTCTTC. Protein product: CSVESGSYEQFF.